This entry lists 25 T cell receptor beta chains sequenced from one sample in a study of blood T cells in healthy people across ages. Using a J-beta primer mix together with a sample-barcoded 5' primer, a second PCR was run for about 6 to 12 cycles. MiXCR, run by TCRdb on the 5' RACE reads, gives a single entry per CDR3 protein. The table shows over 750,000 distinct CDR3 sequences, with 20% to 25% occurring only once. These data were also filed under a second study, of T cells of mothers and their children.

The specimen was blood. The receptors stem from a boy between 10 and 17 years old in good health.

This clonotype occurred a few times. The J gene is TRBJ2-7, the V gene TRBV20-1, with 7 bases aligning to TRBD1. With 6 bases clipped from V and 5 bases from J, the junction kept 19 bases outside the gene matches. The CDR3 has 16 residues. Germline lookup yields CDR1 DFQATT and CDR2 SNEGSKA (reference sequence). CDR3 nucleotides: TGCAGTGCCCGAGGGGCAGGGGGATCGGTCGTCGACGAGCAGTACTTC. Residues: CSARGAGGSVVDEQYF.

The genes are TRBV20-1 and TRBJ2-4, with D possibly matching TRBD2 (6 bases). This CDR3 contains 14 residues. V was pared by 5 bases and J by 7 bases, with 18 bases between. Germline V CDR1 and CDR2: DFQATT, SNEGSKA (reference sequence). This chain's CDR3 is CSADLPGRGNIQYF. The CDR3 bases are TGCAGTGCTGACTTGCCCGGGAGAGGCAACATTCAGTACTTC.

This clonotype has only one observation. The chain employs TRBV7-6 and TRBJ2-5; TRBD1 is a possible D gene (6 bases). The DNA matches TRBJ2-1 better at its end, which makes the J call doubtful. Germline lookup yields CDR1 SGHVS and CDR2 FNYEAQ. This CDR3 region has 14 residues. CDR3 in DNA: TGTGCCAGCAGCCCCTTCGCAGGGGACAATGAGCAGTTCTTC. Protein product: CASSPFAGDNEQFF.

The chain has TRBV5-1 and TRBJ2-2; the D is unclear. Germline CDR1 reads SGHRS; CDR2 reads YFSETQ. The CDR3 contains 15 residues. V shed 0 bases and J shed 5 bases, with 11 bases lying between them. CDR3 nucleotides: TGCGCCAGCAGCTTGGAAGGAATGGGGACCGGGGAGCTGTTTTTT. Protein product: CASSLEGMGTGELFF.

The gene calls are TRBV28 and TRBJ2-4; 10 bases line up with TRBD2. The junction had 8 bases not matched to a gene; V was cut back by 8 bases and J by 4 bases. Looked up from germline, CDR1 is MDHEN and CDR2 is SYDVKM. CDR3 length: 15 residues. The CDR3 bases are TGTGCCAGCGGGATACTAGCGGGGAATAAAAACATTCAGTACTTC. Translation gives CASGILAGNKNIQYF.

This clonotype was recorded a few times. V gene TRBV6-2 or TRBV6-3 combines with J gene TRBJ2-5, with D hard to call. Germline values: CDR1 MNHEY, CDR2 SVGEGT. V was pared by 6 bases and J by 2 bases, with 10 bases between. The CDR3 runs 13 residues. CDR3: CASRGIPQETQYF. CDR3 bases: TGTGCCAGCAGGGGGATCCCGCAAGAGACCCAGTACTTC.

J is TRBJ2-1 and V is TRBV20-1; D is ambiguous. Trimming took 3 bases from V and 3 from J, leaving 9 bases between them. Germline V gene data show CDR1 as DFQATT and CDR2 as SNEGSKA (reference sequence). CDR3 length: 13 residues. CDR3 protein: CSASSLDYNEQFF. CDR3 bases: TGCAGTGCTAGCTCGCTAGACTACAATGAGCAGTTCTTC.

J is TRBJ2-5 and V is TRBV11-3; 9 bases agree with TRBD2. After removal of 4 bases from V and 3 bases from J, the junction contained 9 bases not matched to a gene. In germline, CDR1 is SGHNT, CDR2 YENEEA. CDR3 size: 16 residues. The chain's CDR3 is CASSSLGQRGEETQYF. As DNA, the CDR3 is TGTGCCAGCAGCTCGCTCGGGCAGCGGGGGGAAGAGACCCAGTACTTC.

The genes are TRBV3-1 and TRBJ2-5; the match to TRBD1 covers 9 bases. After removal of 0 bases from V and 2 bases from J, the junction contained 7 bases not matched to a gene. The CDR3 length is 17 residues. Looked up from germline, CDR1 is LGHDT and CDR2 is YNNKEL (reference sequence). Written as DNA, the CDR3 is TGTGCCAGCAGCCAAGACTTCCTCGGACAGGGGCAAGAGACCCAGTACTTC. Its translation is CASSQDFLGQGQETQYF.

V and J are TRBV2 and TRBJ2-3; TRBD2 agrees at 11 bases. The CDR3 is 17 residues long. Germline CDR1 and CDR2: SNHLY and FYNNEI. V lost 4 bases and J lost 5; bases outside the gene matches: 11. The CDR3 DNA is TGTGCCAGCAGTGGTACTCCTCTAGCGGGAGGTGAAGATACGCAGTATTTT. Translation: CASSGTPLAGGEDTQYF.

The chain uses TRBV11-2 and TRBJ1-6, with TRBD1 identical over 7 bases. CDR3 length equals 14 residues. V shed 3 bases, J shed 8 bases, and the junction held 4 bases outside the gene matches. Germline CDR1 SGHAT, CDR2 FQNNGV. The CDR3 bases are TGTGCCAGCAGCTTGGGACAGTGGGATTCACCCCTCCACTTT. Its protein is CASSLGQWDSPLHF.

This clonotype showed up just a few times. The chain is built from TRBV3-1 and TRBJ2-3; D possibly uses TRBD1 or TRBD2 (5 bases each). CDR1 and CDR2 from the germline V gene are LGHDT and YNNKEL (reference sequence). The CDR3 spans 16 residues. V gave up 4 bases and J gave up 2 bases, with 16 bases separating them. The CDR3 DNA follows: TGTGCCAGCAGCCCTACAACCGGGACGACCACAGATACGCAGTATTTT. It yields the protein CASSPTTGTTTDTQYF.

This clonotype was observed a handful of times. The chain combines TRBV29-1 with TRBJ1-1; tentative D call: TRBD1 (6 bases). Trimming took off 4 bases at V and 1 base at J, with 7 bases between the two ends. CDR3 length: 12 amino acids. Germline V CDR1 and CDR2: SQVTM, ANQGSEA. The CDR3 DNA follows: TGCAGCGTTGTGGACAGGAACACTGAAGCTTTCTTT. The encoded protein is CSVVDRNTEAFF. Together with reference TRBV29-1 and TRBJ1-1, the CDR3 gives the full variable domain: SAVISQKPSRDICQRGTSLTIQCQVDSQVTMMFWYRQQPGQSLTLIATANQGSEATYESGFVIDKFPISRPNLTFSTLTVSNMSPEDSSIYLCSVVDRNTEAFFGQGTRLTVV.

On this clonotype itself: An end of the junction differs from the germline gene, which may be a read error. The rearrangement links TRBV27 to TRBJ1-2, with TRBD1 identical over 7 bases. There are 16 residues in the CDR3. The germline V gene encodes CDR1 MNHEY and CDR2 SMNVEV (reference sequence). The CDR3 DNA sequence: TGTACCAGCAGTTTGAGTGGACAGGCCCCCATGGATGGCTACACCTTC. This gives the protein CTSSLSGQAPMDGYTF.

This clonotype was counted a few times. V usage is TRBV6-2 or TRBV6-3 and J usage is TRBJ1-1, with TRBD1 matching over 7 bases. The CDR3 consists of 11 residues. The V segment lost 6 bases and the J segment 11 bases; nucleotides outside the gene matches: 6. Germline CDR1 reads MNHEY; CDR2 reads SVGEGT. The CDR3 bases are TGTGCCAGCAGAAGACAGGGCCGGGCTTTCTTT. Residues: CASRRQGRAFF.

The rearrangement uses TRBV5-1 and TRBJ2-5; D gene unclear. From germline, CDR1 is SGHRS and CDR2 YFSETQ. V lost 2 bases to trimming and J lost 3 bases, with 11 bases between them. CDR3 length equals 14 residues. The CDR3 nucleotides are TGCGCCAGCAGCTTCACTCTCCGGGAAGAGACCCAGTACTTC. The encoded protein is CASSFTLREETQYF.

The V call is TRBV20-1, the J call TRBJ2-3, with D possibly TRBD2 on 6 matching bases. Germline values: CDR1 DFQATT, CDR2 SNEGSKA (reference sequence). This CDR3 has 12 amino acids. Trimming left V 4 bases short and J 7 bases short, with 12 bases between. This CDR3 reads CSAKKEGNTQYF. DNA for the CDR3: TGCAGTGCTAAGAAGGAGGGAAATACGCAGTATTTT.

The genes are TRBV20-1 and TRBJ1-1; 9 bases align to TRBD1. Trimming cost V 5 bases and J 9 bases; bases outside gene matches: 10. The CDR3 has 13 amino acids. In germline, CDR1 is DFQATT, CDR2 SNEGSKA (reference sequence). CDR3 bases: TGCAGTGCTGTTCCGGGACAGGGTAAAAAAGCTTTCTTT. The encoded protein is CSAVPGQGKKAFF.

The chain links TRBV6-6 to TRBJ2-4; a possible D gene is TRBD1 (5 bases). Trimming took 5 bases from V and 0 from J, leaving 14 bases between them. This CDR3 comprises 16 residues. In germline, CDR1 is MNHNY, CDR2 SVGAGI (reference sequence). CDR3 residues: CASSPFDSLAKNIQYF. CDR3 bases: TGTGCCAGCAGTCCTTTTGACAGTTTAGCCAAAAACATTCAGTACTTC.

The chain couples TRBV3-1 to TRBJ1-1, with TRBD1 matching over 8 bases. V dropped 1 base and J dropped 3; count of bases not matched to a gene: 7. The germline gives CDR1 LGHDT, CDR2 YNNKEL (reference sequence). The CDR3 consists of 16 residues. The CDR3 bases are TGTGCCAGCAGCCAAGGGCAGGGGGCTCGTGACACTGAAGCTTTCTTT. It yields the protein CASSQGQGARDTEAFF.

This clonotype was seen only a few times. The chain combines TRBV7-9 with TRBJ1-5, with a possible D match to TRBD1 (5 bases). Germline V lookup: CDR1 SEHNR, CDR2 FQNEAQ (reference sequence). Trimming stripped 5 bases from V and 3 bases from J, with 17 bases between. The CDR3 runs to 16 residues. DNA of the CDR3: TGTGCCAGCAGCGAAATGAGGGGCGCCTACAATCAGCCCCAGCATTTT. Translation: CASSEMRGAYNQPQHF.

This clonotype was counted between two and nine times. The gene calls are TRBV24-1 and TRBJ2-3, with D unresolved. The CDR3 length is 12 residues. V lost 4 bases and J lost 2, with 3 bases in between. Per germline, CDR1 KGHDR and CDR2 SFDVKD. CDR3 loop: CATSDHTDTQYF. CDR3 nucleotide sequence: TGTGCCACCAGTGACCACACAGATACGCAGTATTTT.

J is TRBJ2-5 and V is TRBV4-3; 8 bases agree with TRBD1. The last part of the DNA fits TRBJ2-7 better; the J call may be wrong. Germline CDR1 and CDR2: LGHNA and YSLEER. There are 16 residues in the CDR3. The chain's CDR3 is CASSQDKYGTGNEQYF. In DNA form, the CDR3 reads TGCGCCAGCAGCCAAGATAAGTACGGGACAGGTAACGAGCAGTACTTC.

This clonotype was counted a few times. The chain employs TRBV7-2 and TRBJ1-5; 8 bases are shared with TRBD1. This CDR3 comprises 17 residues. V was clipped by 1 base and J by 5 bases; unmatched bases: 10. Germline-derived CDR1 and CDR2 are SGHTA and FQGNSA. CDR3: CASSLEPQGAWDQPQHF. The CDR3 bases are TGTGCCAGCAGCTTAGAGCCTCAGGGGGCGTGGGATCAGCCCCAGCATTTT.

In this sample, this clonotype turned up a few times. The CDR3 DNA is TGTGCCAGCAGTGATGGGACTAGCGGGGTCCCATCGACCGGGGAGCTGTTTTTT. Translation: CASSDGTSGVPSTGELFF. V is TRBV2 and J is TRBJ2-2, with TRBD2 matching over 13 bases. Germline V gene sequence: CDR1 SNHLY, CDR2 FYNNEI. The CDR3 has 18 residues. V trimming: 3 bases; J trimming: 5 bases; junction bases outside the gene matches: 9.